Listed below are T cell receptor beta chains from one sample, sequenced in a study of T cells in Graves' hyperthyroidism and ophthalmopathy. Each CDR3 protein gets one entry after TCRdb re-called the multiplex PCR reads with MiXCR. This table has approximately 510,000 distinct CDR3 sequences, less than 25% appearing once. The specimen was blood. The receptors come from a man in his late teens or twenties with Graves' hyperthyroidism. Both conserved end residues are part of each CDR3. D genes are given only for firm matches. The size of a clone is reported for some rows only, either as once, few or many, or as a class for expanded clones.

V: TRBV9
size: -
J: TRBJ2-2
D: -
CDR3: CASSIGTAGSTGELFF
DNA: TGTGCCAGCAGCATAGGGACAGCCGGGAGCACCGGGGAGCTGTTTTTT

V: TRBV20-1
size: few
J: TRBJ2-5
D: TRBD2
CDR3: CSARAGTSLSQYF
DNA: TGCAGTGCTAGAGCCGGGACTAGCTTGTCCCAGTACTTC

V: TRBV2
size: many
J: TRBJ1-6
D: -
CDR3: CASSEESNSYNSPLHF
DNA: TGTGCCAGCAGTGAAGAGAGTAACTCCTATAATTCACCCCTCCACTTT

V: TRBV28
size: many
J: TRBJ1-2
D: TRBD1
CDR3: CASSYRGPNYGYTF
DNA: TGTGCCAGCAGTTACAGGGGGCCGAACTATGGCTACACCTTC

V: TRBV6-5
size: many
J: TRBJ1-1
D: -
CDR3: CASSTLRSGWEAFF
DNA: TGTGCCAGCAGTACTTTGCGCAGCGGTTGGGAAGCTTTCTTT

V: TRBV28
size: -
J: TRBJ1-2
D: -
CDR3: CASSGTHSPNYGYTF
DNA: TGTGCCAGCAGTGGGACACACTCGCCCAACTATGGCTACACCTTC

V: TRBV19
size: -
J: TRBJ1-2
D: -
CDR3: CASKAGNYGYTF
DNA: TGTGCCAGTAAGGCAGGGAACTATGGCTACACCTTC

V: TRBV27
size: few
J: TRBJ2-7
D: -
CDR3: CASSIQQGSSYEQYF
DNA: TGTGCCAGCAGTATACAACAGGGTTCCTCCTACGAGCAGTACTTC

V: TRBV27
size: -
J: TRBJ2-7
D: -
CDR3: CASSKGSRQYF
DNA: TGTGCCAGCAGTAAGGGCAGTAGGCAGTACTTC

V: TRBV27
size: many
J: TRBJ2-2
D: -
CDR3: CASSWGMGGELFF
DNA: TGTGCCAGCAGCTGGGGAATGGGCGGGGAGCTGTTTTTT

V: TRBV25-1
size: many
J: TRBJ2-7
D: TRBD1
CDR3: CARATGPPYEQYF
DNA: TGTGCCAGGGCGACAGGGCCCCCCTACGAGCAGTACTTC

V: TRBV15
size: many
J: TRBJ1-6
D: -
CDR3: CATSFRGGANSPLHF
DNA: TGTGCCACCAGCTTCAGAGGAGGGGCTAATTCACCCCTCCACTTT

V: TRBV4-1
size: few
J: TRBJ2-2
D: -
CDR3: CASSQESQGNTGELFF
DNA: TGCGCCAGCAGCCAAGAATCACAGGGGAACACCGGGGAGCTGTTTTTT

V: TRBV29-1
size: -
J: TRBJ2-5
D: -
CDR3: CSVEAVDGAQYF
DNA: TGCAGCGTTGAAGCGGTCGATGGGGCCCAGTACTTC

V: TRBV19
size: many
J: TRBJ1-1
D: -
CDR3: CASSMQGSRGTEAFF
DNA: TGTGCCAGTAGTATGCAGGGAAGCAGGGGAACTGAAGCTTTCTTT

V: TRBV15
size: many
J: TRBJ1-5
D: -
CDR3: CATRENQGSGNQPQHF
DNA: TGTGCCACCAGGGAAAATCAGGGGTCGGGTAATCAGCCCCAGCATTTT

V: TRBV6-1
size: many
J: TRBJ2-7
D: -
CDR3: CASSEPGGATYPEQYF
DNA: TGTGCCAGCAGTGAACCCGGGGGCGCGACTTATCCCGAGCAGTACTTC

V: TRBV13
size: many
J: TRBJ1-1
D: -
CDR3: CASSSGTPREAFF
DNA: TGTGCCAGCAGCTCCGGGACCCCGAGGGAAGCTTTCTTT

V: TRBV30
size: -
J: TRBJ2-7
D: -
CDR3: CAWSVSQAIYEQYF
DNA: TGTGCCTGGAGTGTAAGTCAGGCCATCTACGAGCAGTACTTC

V: TRBV6-5
size: many
J: TRBJ1-1
D: -
CDR3: CASSDSYVTEAFF
DNA: TGTGCCAGCAGTGACTCCTACGTGACTGAAGCTTTCTTT

V: TRBV6-2/TRBV6-3
size: many
J: TRBJ1-2
D: TRBD1
CDR3: CAVWTGGGYGYTF
DNA: TGTGCCGTCTGGACAGGGGGCGGCTATGGCTACACCTTC

V: TRBV19
size: -
J: TRBJ1-5
D: -
CDR3: CASSMGQNQPQHF
DNA: TGTGCCAGTAGTATGGGGCAGAATCAGCCCCAGCATTTT

V: TRBV30
size: -
J: TRBJ1-2
D: -
CDR3: CAWSQQGRGSYGYTF
DNA: TGTGCCTGGAGCCAACAGGGCCGCGGGAGTTATGGCTACACCTTC

V: TRBV5-1
size: many
J: TRBJ2-5
D: -
CDR3: CASSFTTGIQETQYF
DNA: TGCGCCAGCAGCTTTACCACAGGGATTCAAGAGACCCAGTACTTC

V: TRBV6-1
size: many
J: TRBJ1-2
D: -
CDR3: CASSARKMDYGYTF
DNA: TGTGCCAGCAGTGCCAGGAAGATGGACTATGGCTACACCTTC

V: TRBV7-2
size: many
J: TRBJ2-7
D: -
CDR3: CASSSGLAARGGEQYF
DNA: TGTGCCAGCAGCTCCGGGCTAGCGGCCCGAGGGGGCGAGCAGTACTTC

V: TRBV30
size: -
J: TRBJ1-2
D: -
CDR3: CAWRPRGFYYGYTF
DNA: TGTGCCTGGAGGCCTAGGGGGTTCTACTATGGCTACACCTTC

V: TRBV11-2
size: few
J: TRBJ1-1
D: -
CDR3: CASTAERRSHTEAFF
DNA: TGTGCCAGCACCGCCGAGAGGAGATCACACACTGAAGCTTTCTTT